These T cell receptor beta chains were read from a single sample in a study of blood T cell repertoires in COVID-19. Data came from immunoSEQ multiplex PCR; TCRdb stores just in-frame clones and leaves some out. The data contain fewer than 350,000 clones, approximately 85% of them seen just once; the ten biggest clones take up around 2.1%. The source material was PBMCs or T cells enriched from blood (not recorded which). All receptors derive from a man between 25 and 39 years old who had recovered from COVID-19. Both conserved end residues are part of each CDR3. A D gene is named only where the DNA matches it firmly. The size entry is marked missing in some rows and otherwise reads once, few, many or a size class.

V gene	J gene	clone size	D gene	CDR3 DNA	CDR3 protein
TRBV27	TRBJ1-2	few	-	TGTGCCAGCAGTTTATCCCCTCAATGGGGCCCGAATGGCTACACCTTC	CASSLSPQWGPNGYTF
TRBV7-2	TRBJ2-6	-	TRBD2	TGTGCCAGCAGCTCGACTGGGAGGGAATTATCTGGGGCCAACGTCCTGACTTTC	CASSSTGRELSGANVLTF
TRBV5-1	TRBJ1-1	-	-	TGCGCCAGCAGCTTGGAACCAGGGCTTGGGGCTTTCTTT	CASSLEPGLGAFF
TRBV3-1/TRBV3-2	TRBJ1-3	-	TRBD1	TGTGCCAGCAGCCAAGCGAGGACAGGGGTATCTGGAAACACCATATATTTT	CASSQARTGVSGNTIYF
TRBV2	TRBJ2-7	many	TRBD2	TGTGCCAGCAGTGAAGGGGATAGCGGGGGACGGTACTTC	CASSEGDSGGRYF
TRBV27	TRBJ1-2	-	-	TGTGCCAGCAGTCCGCAGACAGTCGGCTATGGCTACACCTTC	CASSPQTVGYGYTF
TRBV7-9	TRBJ2-7	-	-	TGTGCCAGCAGCGCGAGGTCCTACGAGCAGTACTTC	CASSARSYEQYF
TRBV5-8	TRBJ2-7	-	-	TGTGCCAGCAGCTTTCCCCTGACAGCGAATATCTACGAGCAGTACTTC	CASSFPLTANIYEQYF
TRBV7-8	TRBJ1-3	-	-	TGTGCCAGCAGCGAGACCAGGAGGACCGTCGGGGGAAACACCATATATTTT	CASSETRRTVGGNTIYF
TRBV24-1	TRBJ2-7	-	-	TGTGCCACCAGTGATTCGCAGGGGAGACCCTACGAGCAGTACTTC	CATSDSQGRPYEQYF
TRBV5-5	TRBJ1-2	-	TRBD1	TGTGCCAGCAGCCCACAGGGGGTGGTCCCCTATGGCTACACCTTC	CASSPQGVVPYGYTF
TRBV10-2	TRBJ1-4	-	TRBD1	TGCGCCAGCACCACGGGACAGGCCACTAATGAAAAACTGTTTTTT	CASTTGQATNEKLFF